Each of the 24 T cell receptor beta chains below was sequenced from the same sample in a study of identical twins. TCRdb re-called the 5' RACE reads through MiXCR, storing one row per CDR3 protein. The sample includes hundreds of thousands of distinct CDR3 sequences, roughly an eighth of them seen just once. This sample also belongs to another study, concerning yellow fever vaccine responses in identical twins.

The sample taken for sequencing was PBMCs. These receptors were obtained from a young woman in good health.

This clonotype came up a few times. The chain recombines TRBV24-1 with TRBJ1-5; D is perhaps TRBD1 (6 bases). Per the germline V gene, CDR1 is KGHDR and CDR2 is SFDVKD. There are 14 residues in the CDR3. The V and J ends lost 4 bases and 6 bases respectively, with 12 bases between them. The chain's CDR3 is CATSESQGSQPQHF. CDR3 coding DNA: TGTGCCACCAGTGAGTCACAGGGAAGTCAGCCCCAGCATTTT.

This chain joins TRBV20-1 and TRBJ1-1; maybe TRBD1 (5 bases). The CDR3 is made up of 15 amino acids. Germline V gives CDR1 DFQATT, CDR2 SNEGSKA (reference sequence). V was cut by 1 base and J by 0 bases, with 12 bases left in between. The DNA for the CDR3 is TGCAGTGCTAGAGCGATGACAGAAATGAACACTGAAGCTTTCTTT. Amino acids: CSARAMTEMNTEAFF.

The J gene is TRBJ1-5, the V gene TRBV2; no clear D. CDR3 length equals 12 residues. V lost 3 bases to trimming and J lost 11 bases, with 11 bases between them. Germline CDR1 is SNHLY and CDR2 is FYNNEI. CDR3 in DNA: TGTGCCAGCAGTGAGTCGGCCGTGGCCCAGCATTTT. This translates into CASSESAVAQHF.

This clonotype was seen repeatedly, ten times or more. This rearrangement joins TRBV7-9 to TRBJ2-1, with D hard to call. Per germline, CDR1 SEHNR and CDR2 FQNEAQ (reference sequence). This CDR3 has 12 residues. V shed 7 bases and J shed 0 bases, with 4 bases lying between them. The CDR3 nucleotides are TGTGCCAGCATTAGCTCCTACAATGAGCAGTTCTTC. It yields the protein CASISSYNEQFF.

The chain has TRBV12-3 or TRBV12-4 and TRBJ1-4; D remains ambiguous. The CDR3 is 14 residues long. V was pared by 2 bases and J by 8 bases, with 12 bases between. In DNA form, the CDR3 reads TGTGCCAGCAGTTTATTCGGTGCCGGGGAAAAACTGTTTTTT. This codes for CASSLFGAGEKLFF.

This clonotype showed up just a few times. The V and J genes are TRBV2 and TRBJ2-5; possible D gene TRBD2, 6 bases. V lost 6 bases and J lost 6, with 8 bases in between. This CDR3 comprises 11 residues. From germline, CDR1 is SNHLY and CDR2 FYNNEI. The CDR3 coding sequence is TGTGCCAGCAGCGGGGGAAAGACCCAGTACTTC. Translating it yields CASSGGKTQYF.

This clonotype was picked up a small number of times. This chain links TRBV5-1 with TRBJ1-1, with TRBD1 identical over 9 bases. Germline-derived CDR1 and CDR2 are SGHRS and YFSETQ. This CDR3 contains 15 residues. Losses at the gene ends were 4 bases for V and 4 bases for J; bases not matched to a gene: 8. As DNA, the CDR3 is TGCGCCAGCAGCCCAACGGGACAGGGTGGCACTGAAGCTTTCTTT. It is translated as CASSPTGQGGTEAFF.

This clonotype was seen many times. This rearrangement joins TRBV10-1 to TRBJ2-1; TRBD2 matches 10 bases. Germline V gene data show CDR1 as WNHNN and CDR2 as SYGVQD (reference sequence). V trimming: 0 bases; J trimming: 1 base; junction bases outside the gene matches: 9. CDR3 size: 19 residues. The DNA of the CDR3 is TGCGCCAGCAGTGAGTCGGGCCTAGCGGGAGTGATATCCTACAATGAGCAGTTCTTC. Encoded protein: CASSESGLAGVISYNEQFF.

CDR3 nucleotides: TGCGCCAGCAGCCCTCACAGGGGTCGCGGCTACACCTTC. Translation gives CASSPHRGRGYTF. This rearrangement joins TRBV4-1 to TRBJ1-2; 7 bases match TRBD1. The trim removed 4 bases at V and 8 bases at J, leaving 7 bases unmatched. The CDR3 extends over 13 amino acids. Germline CDR1 and CDR2: MGHRA and YSYEKL.

This clonotype was seen a handful of times. This chain uses TRBV24-1 with TRBJ2-7; 7 bases line up with TRBD1. This CDR3 is 19 amino acids long. V lost 12 bases and J lost 2; bases outside the gene matches: 27. Germline-derived CDR1 and CDR2 are KGHDR and SFDVKD. CDR3 region: CAATPPGQSRSELTYEQYF. The CDR3 DNA follows: TGTGCCGCGACTCCACCGGGACAGAGTAGATCAGAACTAACCTACGAGCAGTACTTC.

This clonotype was seen a handful of times. The chain recombines TRBV12-3 or TRBV12-4 with TRBJ2-7; a weak D match, TRBD1 (6 bases). This CDR3 has 14 residues. V was trimmed by 5 bases and J by 2 bases, leaving 13 bases between them. The CDR3 sequence: CASSLGQPTYEQYV. The CDR3, as DNA: TGTGCCAGCAGTCTTGGACAGCCTACCTACGAGCAGTACGTC.

This clonotype was detected many times. The chain couples TRBV9 to TRBJ2-2, with unresolved D. The V gene's germline CDR1 is SGDLS and CDR2 YYNGEE. The CDR3 totals 16 residues. V dropped 0 bases and J dropped 0 bases, with 9 bases sitting between them. This CDR3 reads CASSVVVGANTGELFF. The CDR3 DNA sequence: TGTGCCAGCAGCGTAGTGGTGGGCGCGAACACCGGGGAGCTGTTTTTT.

This clonotype was counted at least ten times. The J gene is TRBJ1-1, the V gene TRBV25-1; perhaps TRBD1 as D (5 bases). Deletions cut 0 bases from V and 6 bases from J, with 8 bases between. Germline V gene sequence: CDR1 MGHDK, CDR2 SYGVNS. This CDR3 region has 13 residues. The CDR3 spells CASSEYGGAEAFF. In DNA form, the CDR3 reads TGTGCCAGCAGTGAATATGGGGGGGCTGAAGCTTTCTTT.

The V gene is TRBV7-6, the J gene TRBJ2-1; no clear D gene. Germline loops: CDR1 SGHVS, CDR2 FNYEAQ. Trimming took 1 base from V and 8 from J, leaving 9 bases between them. The length of the CDR3 is 13 residues. CDR3 sequence reads: CASSLEIGYEQFF. The CDR3, as DNA: TGTGCCAGCAGCTTAGAGATAGGCTATGAGCAGTTCTTC.

This clonotype came up a few times. The chain couples TRBV18 to TRBJ2-7; TRBD1 agrees at 11 bases. Germline CDR1 reads KGHSH; CDR2 reads LQKENI. Trimming at V came to 3 bases and at J to 2 bases, leaving 6 bases not matched to a gene. The CDR3 has 16 amino acids. The CDR3 nucleotides are TGTGCCAGCTCACCGGGGGGGACAGGGGGAACCTACGAGCAGTACTTC. Encoded protein: CASSPGGTGGTYEQYF.

This clonotype was counted a few times. The J gene is TRBJ1-5, the V gene TRBV19; TRBD1 is a possible D gene (6 bases). CDR3 length equals 16 residues. The V gene lost 4 bases and the J gene lost 0 bases, with 13 bases spanning the gap. Per the germline V gene, CDR1 is LNHDA and CDR2 is SQIVND (reference sequence). As DNA, the CDR3 is TGTGCCAGTAGTACACAGGGACTTTATAGCAATCAGCCCCAGCATTTT. Its protein is CASSTQGLYSNQPQHF.

This clonotype was seen a single time. The chain employs TRBV7-8 and TRBJ2-3, with D uncertain. The CDR3 has 14 amino acids. Per the germline V gene, CDR1 is SGHVS and CDR2 is FQNEAQ. V was cut by 3 bases and J by 2 bases, with 9 bases left in between. The CDR3 is CASSFQANTDTQYF. The CDR3 coding sequence is TGTGCCAGCAGCTTTCAGGCCAACACAGATACGCAGTATTTT.

This chain joins TRBV4-1 and TRBJ2-5, with 8 nucleotides matching TRBD2. This CDR3 has 19 residues. Per germline, CDR1 MGHRA and CDR2 YSYEKL. V shed 0 bases and J 2 bases; nucleotides not matched to a gene: 14. The CDR3 DNA sequence: TGCGCCAGCAGCCAAGACGGGCGGGGGGACCCAGCTGTTCAAGAGACCCAGTACTTC. Translating it yields CASSQDGRGDPAVQETQYF.

A few counts support this clonotype. The V call is TRBV11-2, the J call TRBJ2-7, with D possibly matching TRBD2 (6 bases). The CDR3 spans 15 residues. CDR1 and CDR2 from the germline V gene are SGHAT and FQNNGV. V was pared by 4 bases and J by 3 bases, with 16 bases between. The CDR3 loop is CASSSLGSGVYEQYV. The CDR3 DNA sequence: TGTGCCAGCAGCTCCCTCGGTAGCGGAGTCTACGAGCAGTACGTC.

J is TRBJ2-4 and V is TRBV6-2 or TRBV6-3; D remains ambiguous. CDR1 and CDR2 (germline): MNHEY, SVGEGT. Trimming pared 2 bases from V and 1 base from J, leaving 12 bases between. CDR3 length: 16 residues. CDR3 bases: TGTGCCAGCAGTTACGGGCCACAGTTCGCCAAAAACATTCAGTACTTC. Translated, it gives CASSYGPQFAKNIQYF.

This clonotype was recorded at least ten times. The chain joins TRBV6-5 to TRBJ2-2, with D uncertain. In germline, CDR1 is MNHEY, CDR2 SVGAGI. The CDR3 is 17 residues long. V was shortened by 0 bases and J by 0 bases, with 11 bases between the two germline ends. CDR3 protein: CASSYSITEANTGELFF. CDR3 coding DNA: TGTGCCAGCAGTTACTCGATAACGGAAGCGAACACCGGGGAGCTGTTTTTT.

This clonotype was seen a few times. This chain uses TRBV4-1 with TRBJ2-7; 9 nucleotides align to TRBD2. Losses at the gene ends were 4 bases for V and 4 bases for J; bases not matched to a gene: 14. This CDR3 comprises 17 residues. Germline V gene lookup returns CDR1 MGHRA and CDR2 YSYEKL. The CDR3 region is CASSPGVGREGLYEQYF. The CDR3 DNA reads as TGCGCCAGCAGCCCCGGCGTTGGGCGGGAGGGCCTTTACGAGCAGTACTTC.

This clonotype showed up just a few times. J is TRBJ2-7 and V is TRBV3-1, with TRBD1 matching over 8 bases. This CDR3 region has 20 residues. V dropped 1 base and J dropped 2; count of bases not matched to a gene: 19. Germline loops: CDR1 LGHDT, CDR2 YNNKEL (reference sequence). The CDR3, as DNA: TGTGCCAGCAGCCAAGCCCCCCGGGACAGGACAACATTAGGAGCCTACGAGCAGTACTTC. Its protein is CASSQAPRDRTTLGAYEQYF.

J is TRBJ2-5 and V is TRBV6-1; 7 positions match TRBD1. CDR3 length equals 13 residues. Germline lookup yields CDR1 MNHNS and CDR2 SASEGT. V was pared by 5 bases and J by 7 bases, with 7 bases of the junction left unmatched. The CDR3 DNA reads TGTGCCAGCAGTCAAAACAGGGGCGGGACCCAGTACTTC. Amino acid sequence: CASSQNRGGTQYF.